The 31 T cell receptor beta chains below come from one sample, sequenced in a study of glioma-infiltrating T cells after dendritic cell vaccination. Time point specified: after dendritic cell vaccination, including at tumor progression/relapse. Assay used: immunoSEQ multiplex PCR; TCRdb lists only in-frame clones, some missing. Counted here are some 110,000 clones, 90% occurring once; the ten biggest clones make up approximately 2.7%. The source material was blood, sampled after dendritic cell vaccination. The receptors here all came from a human donor with glioblastoma.

The chain's CDR3 is CASSSPTRPAETQYF. The CDR3 region has the DNA TGCGCCAGCAGCTCCCCGACCAGGCCGGCGGAGACCCAGTACTTC. The rearrangement uses TRBV5-1 and TRBJ2-5, with D unresolved. V lost 3 bases and J 5 bases, leaving 17 bases between the germline ends. This CDR3 contains 15 residues. Germline CDR1 reads SGHRS; CDR2 reads YFSETQ.

The V gene is TRBV5-4, the J gene TRBJ1-2; tentatively, D is TRBD1 (6 bases). There are 15 residues in the CDR3. In germline, CDR1 is SGHNT, CDR2 YYREEE (reference sequence). V lost 3 bases and J lost 0, with 12 bases in between. DNA of the CDR3: TGTGCCAGCAGCTCCACCGCAGGGGCTAACTATGGCTACACCTTC. It specifies CASSSTAGANYGYTF. The full variable domain, completed using reference TRBV5-4 and TRBJ1-2, is ETGVTQSPTHLIKTRGQQVTLRCSSQSGHNTVSWYQQALGQGPQFIFQYYREEENGRGNFPPRFSGLQFPNYSSELNVNALELDDSALYLCASSSTAGANYGYTFGSGTRLTVV.

The CDR3 nucleotides are TGTGCCAGCAGCCGATGGACAGGGCCAGCTGAAAAACTGTTTTTT. Translated: CASSRWTGPAEKLFF. The chain links TRBV11-2 to TRBJ1-4; 8 nucleotides align to TRBD1. CDR3 length: 15 residues. The germline V gene encodes CDR1 SGHAT and CDR2 FQNNGV. V lost 5 bases, J lost 7 bases, and 9 bases stayed unmatched.

This chain connects TRBV10-3 to TRBJ2-3; D perhaps matches TRBD1 (5 bases). The CDR3 sequence is 15 residues long. V gave up 0 bases and J gave up 1 base, with 8 bases separating them. Germline V CDR1 and CDR2: ENHRY, SYGVKD. CDR3 DNA sequence: TGTGCCATCAGTGAGTCCCAGGGCCGCACAGATACGCAGTATTTT. Its protein is CAISESQGRTDTQYF.

This chain links TRBV7-2 with TRBJ2-7, with TRBD1 matching over 7 bases. The V segment lost 5 bases and the J segment 6 bases; nucleotides outside the gene matches: 7. Germline CDR1 SGHTA, CDR2 FQGNSA. The CDR3 loop spans 13 amino acids. The CDR3: CASSTTGAGEQYF. The CDR3 DNA sequence: TGTGCCAGCAGCACCACAGGGGCCGGCGAGCAGTACTTC.

In this sample, this clone turned up once. DNA of the CDR3: TGTGCCAGCAGCTCAATGATTAGCTCCTATAATTCACCCCTCCACTTT. It is translated as CASSSMISSYNSPLHF. The gene calls are TRBV5-6 and TRBJ1-6; D is undetermined. The CDR3 has 16 residues. V lost 3 bases to trimming and J lost 0 bases, with 10 bases between them. The germline V gene encodes CDR1 SGHDT and CDR2 YYEEEE.

The genes are TRBV15 and TRBJ1-5; 7 bases match TRBD1. The CDR3 totals 17 residues. Germline V gene data show CDR1 as LNHNV and CDR2 as YYDKDF (reference sequence). J gave up 1 base and V 3 bases, and 9 bases lay outside the gene matches. CDR3 in DNA: TGTGCCACCAGCAGCCGTACAGGGGTCGGGAGCAATCAGCCCCAGCATTTT. Its protein is CATSSRTGVGSNQPQHF.

V and J are TRBV5-1 and TRBJ2-5, with TRBD2 matching over 10 bases. Germline lookup yields CDR1 SGHRS and CDR2 YFSETQ. V was pared by 3 bases and J by 2 bases, with 7 bases of the junction left unmatched. The CDR3 consists of 16 residues. Here the CDR3 reads CASSSSSGGPQETQYF. The CDR3 nucleotides are TGCGCCAGCAGCTCTTCTAGCGGGGGCCCACAAGAGACCCAGTACTTC.

The CDR3 reads CASSPNGQGGDEQYF. The CDR3 DNA follows: TGTGCCAGCTCACCCAACGGACAGGGTGGCGACGAGCAGTACTTC. The chain recombines TRBV18 with TRBJ2-7; 8 bases are a match to TRBD1. This CDR3 region has 15 residues. J gave up 5 bases and V 3 bases, and 9 bases lay outside the gene matches. CDR1 is KGHSH and CDR2 is LQKENI in the germline V gene.

The chain combines TRBV6-1 with TRBJ1-2; D is undetermined. V lost 5 bases, J lost 5 bases, and 9 bases lay in between. CDR3 length equals 12 residues. Germline assignment: CDR1 MNHNS and CDR2 SASEGT. The CDR3 DNA sequence: TGTGCCAGCAGTTCCAGATTGTATGGCTACACCTTC. It codes for CASSSRLYGYTF.

V usage is TRBV19 and J usage is TRBJ1-6; TRBD1 aligns across 8 bases. V was clipped by 7 bases and J by 8 bases; unmatched bases: 7. The CDR3 is 14 amino acids. Germline V lookup: CDR1 LNHDA, CDR2 SQIVND (reference sequence). Written as DNA, the CDR3 is TGTGCCAGTACCACCTCAGGGGGCGATTCACCCCTCCACTTT. Protein product: CASTTSGGDSPLHF. Combining the CDR3 with reference TRBV19 and TRBJ1-6 gives the whole variable domain DGGITQSPKYLFRKEGQNVTLSCEQNLNHDAMYWYRQDPGQGLRLIYYSQIVNDFQKGDIAEGYSVSREKKESFPLTVTSAQKNPTAFYLCASTTSGGDSPLHFGNGTRLTVT.

CDR3 residues: CASSYASEETQYF. CDR3 sequence (DNA): TGTGCCAGCAGTTACGCTAGCGAAGAGACCCAGTACTTC. The gene calls are TRBV6-6 and TRBJ2-5; a possible D gene is TRBD2 (6 bases). The germline gives CDR1 MNHNY, CDR2 SVGAGI (reference sequence). The V end lost 2 bases, the J end lost 3 bases, and 7 bases lay between the germline ends. This CDR3 region has 13 residues.

This clone was found once. The chain combines TRBV11-2 with TRBJ2-1; 7 nucleotides align to TRBD2. V lost 5 bases and J lost 0; bases outside the gene matches: 7. The CDR3 length is 16 residues. Germline-derived CDR1 and CDR2 are SGHAT and FQNNGV. The CDR3, as DNA: TGTGCCAGCAGCCGACGCGGGAGCCTCTCCTACAATGAGCAGTTCTTC. This encodes CASSRRGSLSYNEQFF. Combining the CDR3 with reference TRBV11-2 and TRBJ2-1 gives the whole variable domain EAGVAQSPRYKIIEKRQSVAFWCNPISGHATLYWYQQILGQGPKLLIQFQNNGVVDDSQLPKDRFSAERLKGVDSTLKIQPAKLEDSAVYLCASSRRGSLSYNEQFFGPGTRLTVL.

The V call is TRBV20-1, the J call TRBJ2-1; D is undetermined. CDR3 length equals 11 residues. Germline V gene lookup returns CDR1 DFQATT and CDR2 SNEGSKA (reference sequence). The germline V and J ends were trimmed by 7 bases and 0 bases, with 4 bases remaining between them. The DNA of the CDR3 is TGCAGTGGCGGCTCCTACAATGAGCAGTTCTTC. This encodes CSGGSYNEQFF.

This clone was recorded once. This chain uses TRBV30 with TRBJ2-1, with D possibly matching TRBD2 (5 bases). The CDR3 runs 13 residues. Germline V gene sequence: CDR1 GTSNPN, CDR2 SVGIG (reference sequence). Deletions cut 5 bases from V and 3 bases from J, with 11 bases between. This CDR3 is CAWYGIDYNEQFF. CDR3 DNA: TGTGCCTGGTACGGGATCGACTACAATGAGCAGTTCTTC. Based on the CDR3 plus reference TRBV30 and TRBJ2-1, the full variable domain is SQTIHQWPATLVQPVGSPLSLECTVEGTSNPNLYWYRQAAGRGLQLLFYSVGIGQISSEVPQNLSASRPQDRQFILSSKKLLLSDSGFYLCAWYGIDYNEQFFGPGTRLTVL.

This clone was picked up one time. V and J are TRBV14 and TRBJ2-7; D gene ambiguous. There are 14 residues in the CDR3. Per the germline V gene, CDR1 is SGHDN and CDR2 is FVKESK. V was clipped by 0 bases and J by 2 bases, with 8 bases between them. The CDR3 coding sequence is TGTGCCAGCAGCCAAGATAGCTGGGCCTACGAGCAGTACTTC. It is translated as CASSQDSWAYEQYF.

The chain joins TRBV19 to TRBJ1-2; TRBD1 is a possible D gene (6 bases). Per the germline V gene, CDR1 is LNHDA and CDR2 is SQIVND (reference sequence). CDR3 length: 15 amino acids. Deletions cut 0 bases from V and 6 bases from J, with 14 bases between. In DNA, the CDR3 is TGTGCCAGTAGTATAGAGGCAGGGGAGTGGAATGGCTACACCTTC. This gives the protein CASSIEAGEWNGYTF.

Here the CDR3 reads CAWGISQGWAEKLFF. CDR3 bases: TGTGCCTGGGGTATTTCTCAGGGATGGGCTGAAAAACTGTTTTTT. The V and J genes are TRBV30 and TRBJ1-4; tentatively, D is TRBD1 (5 bases). The CDR3 spans 15 residues. The ends were cut back, 5 bases at V and 7 bases at J, with 20 bases in the middle. Germline V gene lookup returns CDR1 GTSNPN and CDR2 SVGIG (reference sequence). The full variable domain, rest sourced from reference TRBV30 and TRBJ1-4, is SQTIHQWPATLVQPVGSPLSLECTVEGTSNPNLYWYRQAAGRGLQLLFYSVGIGQISSEVPQNLSASRPQDRQFILSSKKLLLSDSGFYLCAWGISQGWAEKLFFGSGTQLSVL.

The chain combines TRBV11-3 with TRBJ2-1, with 7 bases matching TRBD2. The trim removed 7 bases at V and 11 bases at J, leaving 17 bases unmatched. In germline, CDR1 is SGHNT, CDR2 YENEEA. This CDR3 comprises 15 residues. CDR3 in amino acids: CASTRVSGTPSKQFF. The CDR3 nucleotides are TGTGCCAGCACCCGAGTAAGCGGGACCCCCTCTAAGCAGTTCTTC.

This chain uses TRBV10-1 with TRBJ2-1, with 16 bases matching TRBD2. Germline CDR1 reads WNHNN; CDR2 reads SYGVQD (reference sequence). V gave up 3 bases and J gave up 3 bases; unmatched junction bases: 8. This CDR3 has 19 residues. The CDR3 DNA reads as TGCGCCAGCAGTGAAAGGGGACTAGCGGGAGGGCCCAACTACAATGAGCAGTTCTTC. Protein product: CASSERGLAGGPNYNEQFF.

In this sample, this clone turned up once. This chain connects TRBV19 to TRBJ1-5; D is uncertain. V lost 4 bases and J lost 7, with 17 bases in between. Germline V gives CDR1 LNHDA, CDR2 SQIVND (reference sequence). The CDR3 has 15 residues. For the CDR3, the DNA is TGTGCCAGTAGTACCCCCCGTCACGGTTTCCAGCCCCAGCATTTT. Translation gives CASSTPRHGFQPQHF.

The chain links TRBV2 to TRBJ2-2, with 8 nucleotides matching TRBD2. The CDR3 runs 15 residues. Germline V gives CDR1 SNHLY, CDR2 FYNNEI. V was clipped by 4 bases and J by 3 bases; unmatched bases: 4. The CDR3 region is CASSARGGDTGELFF. The CDR3 bases are TGTGCCAGCAGTGCCCGGGGGGGCGACACCGGGGAGCTGTTTTTT.

The rearrangement links TRBV6-1 to TRBJ2-1, with TRBD1 matching over 7 bases. Germline-derived CDR1 and CDR2 are MNHNS and SASEGT. Trimming removed 5 bases from V and 5 bases from J; junction bases left unmatched: 9. The CDR3 covers 15 residues. CDR3 in amino acids: CASSKGAGLHNEQFF. CDR3 in DNA: TGTGCCAGCAGTAAGGGGGCGGGCCTTCACAATGAGCAGTTCTTC.

This clone came up a few times. This chain uses TRBV6-1 with TRBJ1-2; possible D gene TRBD1, 6 bases. Germline lookup yields CDR1 MNHNS and CDR2 SASEGT. This CDR3 spans 14 amino acids. Trimming took 8 bases from V and 3 from J, leaving 16 bases between them. CDR3 sequence (DNA): TGTGCCAGCCGATATAACAAGGGGGACTATGGCTACACCTTC. It encodes CASRYNKGDYGYTF.

This sequence joins TRBV19 and TRBJ1-2; 7 bases match TRBD1. Germline CDR1 is LNHDA and CDR2 is SQIVND (reference sequence). After removal of 5 bases from V and 1 base from J, the junction contained 4 bases not matched to a gene. This CDR3 is built from 14 residues. The CDR3 reads CASSPRGYNYGYTF. CDR3 bases: TGTGCCAGTAGTCCCAGGGGGTATAACTATGGCTACACCTTC.

The gene calls are TRBV2 and TRBJ2-3; weak D call: TRBD2 (6 bases). CDR3 length equals 14 residues. V lost 2 bases and J 1 base, leaving 7 bases between the germline ends. Germline V CDR1 and CDR2: SNHLY, FYNNEI. The chain's CDR3 is CASSERRGTDTQYF. The CDR3 DNA sequence: TGTGCCAGCAGTGAAAGGAGGGGCACAGATACGCAGTATTTT.

This clone was detected once. V and J are TRBV5-8 and TRBJ2-7, with 12 bases matching TRBD2. This CDR3 has 14 residues. Germline values: CDR1 SGHTS, CDR2 YDEGEE. V gave up 4 bases and J gave up 6 bases; unmatched junction bases: 5. The CDR3 coding sequence is TGTGCCAGCAGCCCCGGACTAGCGGGATTCGAGCAGTACTTC. The encoded protein is CASSPGLAGFEQYF.

This clone occurred once. V usage is TRBV28 and J usage is TRBJ1-1, with 9 bases lining up with TRBD1. Germline V gene sequence: CDR1 MDHEN, CDR2 SYDVKM. J was trimmed by 2 bases and V by 6 bases; bases with no gene match: 4. This CDR3 has 14 amino acids. CDR3 sequence reads: CASSTTGGNTEAFF. In DNA form, the CDR3 reads TGTGCCAGCAGCACAACAGGGGGCAACACTGAAGCTTTCTTT.

This sequence joins TRBV11-3 and TRBJ2-5; 11 nucleotides align to TRBD2. The CDR3 is made up of 16 amino acids. V was pared by 6 bases and J by 5 bases, with 11 bases of the junction left unmatched. Looked up from germline, CDR1 is SGHNT and CDR2 is YENEEA. The DNA for the CDR3 is TGTGCCAGCAGGAAAGGGACTAGCGGAGTGGAGGAGACCCAGTACTTC. This codes for CASRKGTSGVEETQYF.

The genes are TRBV2 and TRBJ2-2, with 8 bases aligning to TRBD2. The germline V gene has CDR1 SNHLY and CDR2 FYNNEI. J lost 6 bases, V lost 10 bases, and 7 bases had no gene match. The length of the CDR3 is 13 residues. The CDR3 DNA reads as TGTGCCACCGGGACTAGGGCCTCCGGGGAGCTGTTTTTT. This translates into CATGTRASGELFF.

This rearrangement joins TRBV5-5 to TRBJ2-5; 7 bases map to TRBD1. This CDR3 contains 18 residues. The ends lost 0 bases at V and 2 bases at J; junction bases unmatched: 13. Looked up from germline, CDR1 is SGHKS and CDR2 is YYEKEE (reference sequence). The CDR3 nucleotides are TGTGCCAGCAGCTTGGCCGGGACAGCAACCATCAAACAAGAGACCCAGTACTTC. This encodes CASSLAGTATIKQETQYF.